The 14 T cell receptor beta chains below all came from one sample that was sequenced in a study of shared clonotypes between healthy human individuals. Sequenced by immunoSEQ multiplex PCR; TCRdb stores in-frame clones only, minus some. The data contain approximately 2,200,000 clones, 85% to 95% of them singletons. Positive CCR7 selection of CD45RO-negative cells yielded the naive CD8 cells, and terminally differentiated effector memory CD45RA+ cells were excluded. The sequencing input was naive CD8+ T cells from PBMCs. Receptors were obtained from a man between 18 and 35 years old in good health. Some clones in this sample may be carry-over from other donors' samples.

The gene calls are TRBV10-3 and TRBJ2-5, with 7 bases that match TRBD1. From germline, CDR1 is ENHRY and CDR2 SYGVKD. J gave up 7 bases and V 7 bases, and 9 bases lay outside the gene matches. The CDR3 totals 13 residues. CDR3 sequence reads: CAITGDRVGTQYF. For the CDR3, the DNA is TGTGCCATCACTGGAGACAGGGTGGGGACCCAGTACTTC.

V gene TRBV6-6 combines with J gene TRBJ2-7, with 8 bases that match TRBD2. Germline trimming cut 4 bases from V and 4 bases from J; bases unmatched to any gene: 3. The length of the CDR3 is 13 residues. The germline CDR1 and CDR2 sequences are MNHNY and SVGAGI (reference sequence). CDR3 in DNA: TGTGCCAGCAGTTTCGCGGGGGGATACGAGCAGTACTTC. Amino acid sequence: CASSFAGGYEQYF.

The sample holds one count of this clone. V gene TRBV10-3 combines with J gene TRBJ2-7; TRBD1 matches 10 bases. This CDR3 comprises 15 residues. CDR1 ENHRY and CDR2 SYGVKD come from the germline V gene. V dropped 5 bases and J dropped 2; count of bases not matched to a gene: 6. CDR3 sequence: CAISSRDRGPYEQYF. The CDR3 coding sequence is TGTGCCATCAGTAGCCGGGACAGGGGCCCCTACGAGCAGTACTTC.

V and J are TRBV7-8 and TRBJ2-1; 8 nucleotides agree with TRBD2. V trimming: 2 bases; J trimming: 0 bases; junction bases outside the gene matches: 9. The CDR3 covers 18 residues. Germline V gene data show CDR1 as SGHVS and CDR2 as FQNEAQ. CDR3 region: CASSLTGLGLSSYNEQFF. Here the CDR3 DNA reads TGTGCCAGCAGCTTAACGGGACTAGGACTGAGCTCCTACAATGAGCAGTTCTTC.

J is TRBJ1-5 and V is TRBV27, with a possible D match to TRBD1 (5 bases). Germline loops: CDR1 MNHEY, CDR2 SMNVEV (reference sequence). V gave up 8 bases and J gave up 5 bases, with 19 bases separating them. The length of the CDR3 is 15 residues. Here the CDR3 DNA reads TGTGCCAGCTCATCCGGCTGGGGGTCGGATCAGCCCCAGCATTTT. Translation gives CASSSGWGSDQPQHF.

The rearrangement joins TRBV9 to TRBJ2-1, with D unresolved. The CDR3 is 14 residues long. Trimming pared 4 bases from V and 8 bases from J, leaving 16 bases between. Germline values: CDR1 SGDLS, CDR2 YYNGEE. The CDR3 protein is CASSLTGVSHEQFF. For the CDR3, the DNA is TGTGCCAGCAGCCTGACCGGTGTGAGTCATGAGCAGTTCTTC.

The chain carries TRBV29-1 and TRBJ2-7; TRBD1 matches 10 bases. Trimming took 2 bases from V and 2 from J; bases not matched to a gene: 12. The CDR3 runs to 17 residues. CDR1 SQVTM and CDR2 ANQGSEA come from the germline V gene. CDR3 in DNA: TGCAGCGTTGAACGGGGACAGGGGTCAGAGGGAGCCTACGAGCAGTACTTC. As protein: CSVERGQGSEGAYEQYF.

This chain joins TRBV4-1 and TRBJ1-4, with D possibly matching TRBD1 (5 bases). CDR1 MGHRA and CDR2 YSYEKL come from the germline V gene. This CDR3 is built from 16 residues. V was cut by 3 bases and J by 5 bases, with 16 bases left in between. CDR3 nucleotide sequence: TGCGCCAGCAGCCACGCGACAGCCCCGCAGAATGAAAAACTGTTTTTT. Protein: CASSHATAPQNEKLFF.

In this sample, this clone turned up once. The genes are TRBV27 and TRBJ2-1; 11 nucleotides match TRBD2. Germline loops: CDR1 MNHEY, CDR2 SMNVEV (reference sequence). V was clipped by 5 bases and J by 9 bases; unmatched bases: 12. The CDR3 spans 16 residues. CDR3 coding DNA: TGTGCCAGCAGTATTCAGACTAGCGGGACCAGGGGTGAGCAGTTCTTC. Translated: CASSIQTSGTRGEQFF.

The V gene is TRBV29-1, the J gene TRBJ2-2, with D tentatively TRBD2 (6 bases). This CDR3 has 13 residues. The V gene lost 6 bases and the J gene lost 1 base, with 9 bases spanning the gap. From germline, CDR1 is SQVTM and CDR2 ANQGSEA. The CDR3 spells CSVTRLNTGELFF. For the CDR3, the DNA is TGCAGCGTGACTAGACTGAACACCGGGGAGCTGTTTTTT.

This clone was counted once. This CDR3 is also generated by other DNA sequences in the sample. This rearrangement joins TRBV7-9 to TRBJ2-2, with unresolved D. Trimming left V 5 bases short and J 1 base short, with 5 bases between. This CDR3 spans 13 amino acids. From germline, CDR1 is SEHNR and CDR2 FQNEAQ (reference sequence). CDR3 bases: TGTGCCAGCAGCCGAGAGAACACCGGGGAGCTGTTTTTT. It translates to CASSRENTGELFF. The full variable domain, with the rest looked up from reference TRBV7-9 and TRBJ2-2, is DTGVSQNPRHKITKRGQNVTFRCDPISEHNRLYWYRQTLGQGPEFLTYFQNEAQLEKSRLLSDRFSAERPKGSFSTLEIQRTEQGDSAMYLCASSRENTGELFFGEGSRLTVL.

The gene calls are TRBV19 and TRBJ1-1; D is uncertain. The germline V and J ends were trimmed by 7 bases and 7 bases, with 10 bases remaining between them. The CDR3 is 11 residues long. Germline CDR1 is LNHDA and CDR2 is SQIVND (reference sequence). In DNA form, the CDR3 reads TGTGCCAGTACTATCGGTGGTGAAGCTTTCTTT. Amino acid sequence: CASTIGGEAFF.

The CDR3 DNA sequence: TGCAGCGTAATCACAGGGACCTGGGGAAACACCATATATTTT. As protein: CSVITGTWGNTIYF. This chain uses TRBV29-1 with TRBJ1-3, with D perhaps TRBD1 (6 bases). V was clipped by 6 bases and J by 4 bases, with 16 bases between them. Germline CDR1 reads SQVTM; CDR2 reads ANQGSEA. This CDR3 is built from 14 residues.

This clone has only one observation. J is TRBJ2-1 and V is TRBV6-5; perhaps TRBD1 as D (6 bases). V was cut by 4 bases and J by 8 bases, with 15 bases left in between. There are 14 residues in the CDR3. CDR1 is MNHEY and CDR2 is SVGAGI in the germline V gene. The CDR3 protein is CASSSGERIDEQFF. In nucleotides, the CDR3 is TGTGCCAGCAGTTCAGGGGAAAGGATCGATGAGCAGTTCTTC.